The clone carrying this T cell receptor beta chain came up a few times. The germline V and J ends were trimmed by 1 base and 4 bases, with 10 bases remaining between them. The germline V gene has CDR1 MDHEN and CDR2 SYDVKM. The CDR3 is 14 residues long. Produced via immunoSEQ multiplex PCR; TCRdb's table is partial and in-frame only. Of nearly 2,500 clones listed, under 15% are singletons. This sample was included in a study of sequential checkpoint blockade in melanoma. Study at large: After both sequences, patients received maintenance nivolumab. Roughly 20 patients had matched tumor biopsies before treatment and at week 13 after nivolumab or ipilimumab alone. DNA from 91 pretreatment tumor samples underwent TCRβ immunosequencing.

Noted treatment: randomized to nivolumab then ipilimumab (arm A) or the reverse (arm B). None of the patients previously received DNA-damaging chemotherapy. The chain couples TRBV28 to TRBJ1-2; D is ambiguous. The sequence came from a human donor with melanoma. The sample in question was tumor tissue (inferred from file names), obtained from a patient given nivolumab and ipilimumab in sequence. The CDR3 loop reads CASSLFGPFYGYTF. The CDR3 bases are TGTGCCAGCAGTTTATTCGGGCCCTTCTATGGCTACACCTTC.